The next 12 T cell receptor beta chains were all read from a single sample in a study of shared clonotypes between healthy human individuals. Some clones are missing from TCRdb's copy, which holds only in-frame ones; the method was immunoSEQ multiplex PCR. The profile shows about 510,000 clones, less than 85% of them singletons. Sequencing was done on a sample of PBMCs. These receptor sequences come from a middle-aged woman in good health. Some clones in this sample may be carry-over from other donors' samples.

The rearrangement joins TRBV27 to TRBJ2-3; D might be TRBD1 (5 bases). The CDR3 has 18 amino acids. Trimming stripped 7 bases from V and 3 bases from J, with 26 bases between. Germline CDR1 reads MNHEY; CDR2 reads SMNVEV (reference sequence). Here the CDR3 reads CASTTQWGREGRTDTQYF. Here the CDR3 DNA reads TGTGCCAGCACTACCCAATGGGGCAGGGAAGGACGTACAGATACGCAGTATTTT.

As concerns this clone: The same CDR3 arises from other DNA sequences in this sample as well. J is TRBJ2-7 and V is TRBV18; 11 nucleotides match TRBD1. Germline V CDR1 and CDR2: KGHSH, LQKENI. V shed 3 bases, J shed 2 bases, and the junction held 0 bases outside the gene matches. The CDR3 contains 14 residues. The CDR3 nucleotides read TGTGCCAGCTCACCGGGACAGGGGGCCTACGAGCAGTACTTC. It translates to CASSPGQGAYEQYF.

The chain has TRBV6-1 and TRBJ2-3; 7 bases match TRBD2. CDR3 size: 12 residues. The germline CDR1 and CDR2 sequences are MNHNS and SASEGT. Trimming removed 7 bases from V and 7 bases from J; junction bases left unmatched: 5. The CDR3 sequence is CASMGGSHTQYF. The CDR3 DNA reads TGTGCCAGCATGGGCGGGAGCCATACGCAGTATTTT.

The chain joins TRBV30 to TRBJ1-6, with TRBD1 matching 9 bases. V lost 3 bases and J lost 0; bases outside the gene matches: 12. Germline V gene data show CDR1 as GTSNPN and CDR2 as SVGIG (reference sequence). The CDR3 totals 19 residues. The CDR3 sequence is CAWRAGTGILGSYNSPLHF. The DNA for the CDR3 is TGTGCCTGGAGGGCAGGGACAGGGATCCTTGGCTCCTATAATTCACCCCTCCACTTT.

CDR3 sequence: CASSAGTASGANVLTF. The CDR3 DNA sequence: TGTGCCAGCAGTGCCGGGACTGCCTCTGGGGCCAACGTCCTGACTTTC. V gene TRBV6-1 combines with J gene TRBJ2-6; D might be TRBD2 (6 bases). The CDR3 is 16 amino acids. Trimming pared 4 bases from V and 0 bases from J, leaving 10 bases between. Germline V gene sequence: CDR1 MNHNS, CDR2 SASEGT.

The genes are TRBV28 and TRBJ2-1; 8 positions match TRBD2. Germline loops: CDR1 MDHEN, CDR2 SYDVKM. V was pared by 5 bases and J by 4 bases, with 10 bases of the junction left unmatched. The CDR3 length is 16 residues. In DNA, the CDR3 is TGTGCCAGCAGTGGCCTTACTAGCGGACCTTACAATGAGCAGTTCTTC. Translated: CASSGLTSGPYNEQFF.

The chain joins TRBV19 to TRBJ2-3; D might be TRBD2 (6 bases). The CDR3 contains 15 residues. The V end was cut by 5 bases, the J end by 0 bases, with 12 bases between. CDR1 is LNHDA and CDR2 is SQIVND in the germline V gene (reference sequence). DNA for the CDR3: TGTGCCAGTAGTGCTCTCAGCGGGAGCACAGATACGCAGTATTTT. It codes for CASSALSGSTDTQYF.

The chain joins TRBV6-5 to TRBJ1-4; 9 nucleotides agree with TRBD1. V shed 6 bases, J shed 6 bases, and the junction held 5 bases outside the gene matches. This CDR3 contains 14 residues. The germline V gene has CDR1 MNHEY and CDR2 SVGAGI. The CDR3 DNA follows: TGTGCCAGCAGAAAAAGGACAGGGGATGAAAAACTGTTTTTT. It codes for CASRKRTGDEKLFF.

This clone was found a few times. The rearrangement joins TRBV28 to TRBJ2-7; 10 bases map to TRBD2. Germline assignment: CDR1 MDHEN and CDR2 SYDVKM. The CDR3 is made up of 14 amino acids. Losses at the gene ends were 3 bases for V and 5 bases for J; bases not matched to a gene: 4. CDR3 nucleotides: TGTGCCAGCAGTTTTAGCGGGAGGAAGAACGAGCAGTACTTC. Its translation is CASSFSGRKNEQYF.

The rearrangement uses TRBV18 and TRBJ2-5; the D gene could be TRBD1 or TRBD2 (5 bases each). CDR3 length equals 15 residues. Germline V gives CDR1 KGHSH, CDR2 LQKENI. Trimming took off 2 bases at V and 2 bases at J, with 12 bases between the two ends. CDR3 protein: CASSPWGPQQETQYF. Written as DNA, the CDR3 is TGTGCCAGCTCACCATGGGGACCGCAGCAAGAGACCCAGTACTTC.

This chain joins TRBV6-6 and TRBJ2-4; 10 bases are a match to TRBD1. The CDR3 sequence is 15 residues long. The germline V gene has CDR1 MNHNY and CDR2 SVGAGI (reference sequence). Unmatched junction bases numbered 10, after V lost 6 bases and J lost 8 bases. The CDR3 nucleotides are TGTGCCAGCAGGTCCCGGGACAGGGGCGATGACATTCAGTACTTC. This sequence encodes CASRSRDRGDDIQYF.

The chain carries TRBV28 and TRBJ1-1; 7 positions match TRBD1. Trimming removed 3 bases from V and 4 bases from J; junction bases left unmatched: 14. Germline CDR1 reads MDHEN; CDR2 reads SYDVKM. This CDR3 is 17 amino acids long. In DNA, the CDR3 is TGTGCCAGCAGTTTTTGGGACAGCGGGCGGCTGGGCACTGAAGCTTTCTTT. Protein sequence: CASSFWDSGRLGTEAFF.